Sequencing of this TCR beta chain was carried out in a study of Ad26.COV2.S vaccination and SARS-CoV-2 variants. Treatment given: roughly 18 received Ad26.COV2.S at low or high dose, single or two shots; about 5 received placebo; per-sample allocation not given. Sampling occurred on day 63 after the first vaccine or placebo injection. Assay used: immunoSEQ multiplex PCR; TCRdb lists only in-frame clones, some missing. The table includes around 320,000 clones, approximately 80% detected once. CDR1 and CDR2 (germline): SGHRS, YFSETQ. The CDR3 extends over 15 amino acids. Trimming shortened V by 1 base and J by 0 bases, and 9 bases separated the two germline ends.

This material consisted of peripheral blood, taken in a trial of Ad26.COV2.S vaccine versus placebo. This TCR derives from a person aged 18 to 59 who received the Ad26.COV2.S COVID-19 vaccine or a placebo. The genes are TRBV5-1 and TRBJ2-3; possible D gene TRBD1, 5 bases. The CDR3 region is CASSLRDRSTDTQYF. The CDR3 DNA sequence: TGCGCCAGCAGCTTGCGAGACAGAAGCACAGATACGCAGTATTTT.